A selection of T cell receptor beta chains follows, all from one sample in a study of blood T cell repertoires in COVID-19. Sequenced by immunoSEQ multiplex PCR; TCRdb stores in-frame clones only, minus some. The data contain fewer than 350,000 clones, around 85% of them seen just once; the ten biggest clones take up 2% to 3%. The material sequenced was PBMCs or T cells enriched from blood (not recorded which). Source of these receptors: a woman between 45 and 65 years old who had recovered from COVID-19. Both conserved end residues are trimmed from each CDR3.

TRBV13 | ASSSGQMNTEAF
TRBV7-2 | ASRLTGGNGYT
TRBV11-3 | ASSRSRDEQY
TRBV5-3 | ARSLTGVEAGQPQH
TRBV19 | ASSKTGRKETQY
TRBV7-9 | ASSYRDRGSYEQY
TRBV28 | ASSFKETQY
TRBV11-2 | ASSPDSRANQPQH
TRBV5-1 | ASSLDSRNYEQY
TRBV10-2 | ASSETLNTEAF
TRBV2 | ASRADRGDSYEQY
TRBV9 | ASSEGSGDPNEKLF
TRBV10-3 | AISERAGDGSYEQY
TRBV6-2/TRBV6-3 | ASSNGLASHEQY
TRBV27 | ASSLRRSEKLF
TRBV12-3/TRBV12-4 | ATQQGFGAF
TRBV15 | ATSKAGVGELF
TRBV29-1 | SVLRDRVNGELF
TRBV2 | ASSDRTSAFTDTQY
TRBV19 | ASSIDPGHNYGYT
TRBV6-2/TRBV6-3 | ASSPYGNEQF
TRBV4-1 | ASSATGISYNEQF
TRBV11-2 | ASSGRDRTYNEQF
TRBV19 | ASSSPGTGTPHEQY
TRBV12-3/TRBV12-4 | ASSLGQNQPQH
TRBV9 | ASSVAGTGPYEQY
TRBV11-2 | ASSSQGNQPQH
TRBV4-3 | ASRRNRGSSTDTQY
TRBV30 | AWSGVGGNRNTIY
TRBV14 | ASSPSLTSYQF
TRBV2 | ASISTTNSPLH
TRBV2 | ASSQDRGQGTEAF
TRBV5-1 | ASSMTDYGYT
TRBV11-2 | ASSLGPTSGDLYEQY
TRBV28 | ASSGSGGLGPGNTIY
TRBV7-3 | ASSFTGGLAKNIQY
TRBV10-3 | AISEGTGRGEQF
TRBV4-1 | ASSQVVAVNEKLF
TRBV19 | ASSTSGVSSGNTIY
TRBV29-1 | SVDLAGGVKETQY
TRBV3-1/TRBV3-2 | ASSHQSSGGTD
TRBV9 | ASSPAGITGELF
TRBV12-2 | ASRSNPTGENSPLH
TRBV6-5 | ASGSGGSYEQY
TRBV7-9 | ASSSSDQPQH
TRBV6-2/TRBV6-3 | ASSYGGINGGHLSDEQF
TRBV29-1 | SASAGGTTEAF
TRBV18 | ASSPPRQGARDTIY
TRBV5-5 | ASTTGGADTQY
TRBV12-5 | ASGPGQGYSNQPQH
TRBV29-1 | SVDGVMNTEAF
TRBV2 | ASKGGTSYNEQF
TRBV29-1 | SVRTAINSGANVLT
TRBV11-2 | ASSLVDSSYNEQF